One sample yielded the 24 T cell receptor beta chains listed below, sequenced in a study of human T cells and chemical hapten exposure (dated by TCRdb to the early 2020s). Library creation used RACE. The instrument was a NextSeq 500. TCRdb took the public reads, trimmed them with fastp at Q25, ran MiXCR for clone calling and kept in-frame beta chains. Rows are unified per CDR3 protein, each entry keeping the most common DNA and genes. In all, the sample holds 300,000 to 350,000 distinct CDR3 sequences, and 6% to 8.5% of those were seen once. Around 8.4% of the sample is held by the ten biggest clonotypes. The time point label here, explained by the study, means: patch test 1, 2 weeks after DPC sensitization. According to the study, the label for this sample's treatment or condition signals: therapeutic diphenylcyclopropenone sensitization with weekly scalp DPC. The input for sequencing was whole blood, taken in connection with sensitization to the hapten diphenylcyclopropenone (DPC). The receptors stem from a woman younger than 35 with alopecia areata. Some clones in this sample may be carry-over from other donors' samples.

This clonotype was seen more than once but under ten times. The rearrangement joins TRBV6-5 to TRBJ1-1; TRBD1 might be the D (6 bases). This CDR3 contains 16 residues. V lost 5 bases and J lost 5, with 21 bases in between. Germline CDR1 MNHEY, CDR2 SVGAGI. CDR3 in DNA: TGTGCCAGCAGTCGGGACGGGCCTAGGGGGGAGACTGAAGCTTTCTTT. This encodes CASSRDGPRGETEAFF.

This clonotype showed up just a few times. J is TRBJ2-3 and V is TRBV7-3, with D unresolved. Trimming pared 1 base from V and 5 bases from J, leaving 10 bases between. The CDR3 sequence is 14 residues long. The germline gives CDR1 SGHTA, CDR2 FQGTGA. The CDR3 bases are TGTGCCAGCAGCTTAAATCCCCAGGTAGATACGCAGTATTTT. This gives the protein CASSLNPQVDTQYF. Full variable domain (rest looked up from reference TRBV7-3 and TRBJ2-3): GAGVSQTPSNKVTEKGKYVELRCDPISGHTALYWYRQSLGQGPEFLIYFQGTGAADDSGLPNDRFFAVRPEGSVSTLKIQRTERGDSAVYLCASSLNPQVDTQYFGPGTRLTVL.

This chain links TRBV29-1 with TRBJ1-5, with a weak D call TRBD1 (5 bases). CDR3 length: 15 amino acids. Germline V lookup: CDR1 SQVTM, CDR2 ANQGSEA. The V gene lost 4 bases and the J gene lost 11 bases, with 24 bases spanning the gap. The chain's CDR3 is CSVGSGQGGVATQHF. The CDR3 DNA reads TGCAGCGTTGGGAGTGGGCAGGGAGGAGTAGCGACCCAGCATTTT.

Details on this clonotype: A read error may produce the germline difference seen at one junction end. This chain links TRBV7-2 with TRBJ2-3; D is unresolved. The CDR3 loop spans 12 amino acids. Germline values: CDR1 SGHTA, CDR2 FQGNSA. This CDR3 reads CVSSLWADTQYF. CDR3 nucleotide sequence: TGTGTCAGCAGCTTGTGGGCAGATACGCAGTATTTT.

This chain's CDR3 is CASRSPALDRADTQYF. The CDR3 coding sequence is TGTGCCAGCAGATCGCCAGCACTAGACAGGGCCGATACGCAGTATTTT. The chain joins TRBV7-2 to TRBJ2-3, with 7 bases aligning to TRBD1. The CDR3 covers 16 residues. J lost 6 bases, V lost 6 bases, and 15 bases had no gene match. CDR1 and CDR2 (germline): SGHTA, FQGNSA.

The chain links TRBV6-5 to TRBJ2-6, with D possibly TRBD1 on 6 matching bases. The CDR3 length is 15 residues. V shed 5 bases and J shed 0 bases, with 8 bases lying between them. The germline V gene encodes CDR1 MNHEY and CDR2 SVGAGI. The CDR3 reads CASSTGPSGANVLTF. In nucleotides, the CDR3 is TGTGCCAGCAGTACAGGGCCCTCTGGGGCCAACGTCCTGACTTTC.

This clonotype was observed at least ten times. The chain links TRBV20-1 to TRBJ2-7; the D is unclear. The germline gives CDR1 DFQATT, CDR2 SNEGSKA (reference sequence). Trimming removed 5 bases from V and 6 bases from J, with 8 bases in between. This CDR3 contains 10 residues. CDR3 residues: CSALSGEQYF. CDR3 bases: TGCAGTGCTCTATCGGGCGAGCAGTACTTC.

The genes are TRBV28 and TRBJ2-5, with 8 bases identical to TRBD1. The V segment lost 4 bases and the J segment 0 bases; nucleotides outside the gene matches: 7. CDR1 is MDHEN and CDR2 is SYDVKM in the germline V gene. The CDR3 contains 16 residues. The CDR3 reads CASSSGTGPYQETQYF. The CDR3 nucleotides read TGTGCCAGCAGTTCGGGGACAGGTCCGTACCAAGAGACCCAGTACTTC.

This chain joins TRBV2 and TRBJ2-1; TRBD2 matches 8 bases. With 4 bases clipped from V and 6 bases from J, the junction kept 2 bases outside the gene matches. In germline, CDR1 is SNHLY, CDR2 FYNNEI. The CDR3 has 13 residues. CDR3 residues: CASSAAGGNEQFF. CDR3 bases: TGTGCCAGCAGTGCGGCGGGGGGCAATGAGCAGTTCTTC.

The chain couples TRBV4-2 to TRBJ2-2; 9 positions match TRBD2. V gave up 2 bases and J gave up 3 bases; unmatched junction bases: 10. CDR3 length: 18 amino acids. Per germline, CDR1 LGHNA and CDR2 YNFKEQ. The CDR3 spells CASSQSGPGLAYTGELFF. The DNA for the CDR3 is TGTGCCAGCAGCCAAAGTGGGCCGGGACTAGCTTACACCGGGGAGCTGTTTTTT.

The CDR3 DNA is TGTGCCAGCTCACGACCTGCGACGGAAAAACTGTTTTTT. It codes for CASSRPATEKLFF. The chain links TRBV18 to TRBJ1-4; unclear D gene. Trimming cost V 4 bases and J 8 bases, with 11 bases left between them. The CDR3 is 13 residues long. CDR1 KGHSH and CDR2 LQKENI come from the germline V gene.

This clonotype was observed at least ten times. The gene calls are TRBV5-5 and TRBJ2-7; D gene ambiguous. Germline CDR1 and CDR2: SGHKS and YYEKEE (reference sequence). The CDR3 runs to 14 residues. Trimming took 0 bases from V and 3 from J, leaving 10 bases between them. This CDR3 is CASSLDDGVYEQYF. CDR3 nucleotide sequence: TGTGCCAGCAGCTTGGATGACGGAGTCTACGAGCAGTACTTC.

A few counts support this clonotype. The rearrangement uses TRBV20-1 and TRBJ1-1, with D possibly matching TRBD1 (5 bases). V lost 2 bases and J 8 bases, leaving 21 bases between the germline ends. Germline values: CDR1 DFQATT, CDR2 SNEGSKA (reference sequence). The CDR3 has 15 residues. The CDR3 spells CSARLLTERTREAFF. The CDR3 DNA follows: TGCAGTGCTAGATTATTGACAGAGCGAACGAGGGAAGCTTTCTTT.

The sample holds many counts of this clonotype. V usage is TRBV6-6 and J usage is TRBJ2-5, with 8 nucleotides matching TRBD2. CDR1 MNHNY and CDR2 SVGAGI come from the germline V gene (reference sequence). The CDR3 is 14 amino acids. The V gene end was trimmed by 4 bases and the J gene end by 2 bases; junction bases not matched to a gene: 3. CDR3: CASSSLAGQETQYF. CDR3 bases: TGTGCCAGCAGTTCCTTAGCGGGACAAGAGACCCAGTACTTC.

This clonotype was observed a few times. This chain uses TRBV4-1 with TRBJ1-2; D gene ambiguous. The CDR3 length is 15 residues. V lost 1 base and J 2 bases, leaving 11 bases between the germline ends. Germline V gives CDR1 MGHRA, CDR2 YSYEKL. The CDR3 DNA is TGCGCCAGCAGCCAAGTAGCAACCAGGAACTATGGCTACACCTTC. It encodes CASSQVATRNYGYTF.

V usage is TRBV5-8 and J usage is TRBJ2-5; 7 bases fit TRBD1. Germline assignment: CDR1 SGHTS and CDR2 YDEGEE. The V segment lost 6 bases and the J segment 3 bases; nucleotides outside the gene matches: 5. This CDR3 spans 13 amino acids. CDR3 residues: CASIRGRKETQYF. For the CDR3, the DNA is TGTGCCAGCATAAGGGGGCGCAAAGAGACCCAGTACTTC.

The chain combines TRBV5-1 with TRBJ2-3; D possibly matches TRBD1 or TRBD2 (5 bases each). Trimming shortened V by 2 bases and J by 6 bases, and 13 bases separated the two germline ends. The germline gives CDR1 SGHRS, CDR2 YFSETQ. CDR3 length: 14 amino acids. The CDR3 DNA sequence: TGCGCCAGCAGCTTCGGGACGCCCCGCGATACGCAGTATTTT. Encoded protein: CASSFGTPRDTQYF.

This sequence joins TRBV6-4 and TRBJ1-6; no firm D call. V was shortened by 0 bases and J by 6 bases, with 18 bases between the two germline ends. This CDR3 contains 18 residues. Germline CDR1 and CDR2: MRHNA and SNTAGT. This CDR3 reads CASSDSEGDLRFNSPLHF. In nucleotides, the CDR3 is TGTGCCAGCAGTGACTCAGAAGGTGACCTCAGATTTAATTCACCCCTCCACTTT.

V gene TRBV27 combines with J gene TRBJ1-2, with D maybe TRBD1 (6 bases). V was trimmed by 4 bases and J by 8 bases, leaving 26 bases between them. From germline, CDR1 is MNHEY and CDR2 SMNVEV (reference sequence). The CDR3 sequence is 17 residues long. The CDR3 loop is CASSYSGAWGGVGGYTF. For the CDR3, the DNA is TGTGCCAGCAGTTATTCGGGGGCCTGGGGGGGAGTGGGCGGCTACACCTTC.

J is TRBJ2-3 and V is TRBV4-2; unclear D gene. Germline CDR1 is LGHNA and CDR2 is YNFKEQ. This CDR3 contains 15 residues. Trimming took off 1 base at V and 2 bases at J, with 10 bases between the two ends. This chain's CDR3 is CASSQVFQNTDTQYF. CDR3 bases: TGTGCCAGCAGCCAAGTCTTCCAGAACACAGATACGCAGTATTTT.

This clonotype is medium-sized within its sample. The chain carries TRBV29-1 and TRBJ2-1; TRBD1 or TRBD2 may be the D gene (5 bases each). Germline CDR1 reads SQVTM; CDR2 reads ANQGSEA. The CDR3 contains 12 residues. CDR3 loop: CSSGLVGTEQFF. Written as DNA, the CDR3 is TGCAGTTCCGGACTCGTAGGGACTGAGCAGTTCTTC.

This clonotype came up a few times. The chain carries TRBV2 and TRBJ1-1; D gene unclear. From germline, CDR1 is SNHLY and CDR2 FYNNEI. The CDR3 covers 15 residues. V dropped 7 bases and J dropped 2 bases, with 17 bases sitting between them. The CDR3 bases are TGTGCCAGCAATACGCCCCAAGGAATAAACACTGAAGCTTTCTTT. Amino acids: CASNTPQGINTEAFF.

This clonotype was seen only a few times. This sequence joins TRBV20-1 and TRBJ1-1, with D hard to call. V gave up 5 bases and J gave up 6 bases, with 7 bases separating them. The CDR3 consists of 10 residues. Germline loops: CDR1 DFQATT, CDR2 SNEGSKA (reference sequence). The CDR3 protein is CSAQTPEAFF. The DNA for the CDR3 is TGCAGTGCTCAGACCCCTGAAGCTTTCTTT.

This clonotype showed up many times. The chain is built from TRBV20-1 and TRBJ2-1; 8 bases align to TRBD1. The CDR3 is 16 residues long. The trim removed 0 bases at V and 8 bases at J, leaving 12 bases unmatched. Germline values: CDR1 DFQATT, CDR2 SNEGSKA (reference sequence). CDR3: CSARDQSRGLRDEQFF. In DNA, the CDR3 is TGCAGTGCTAGAGATCAGTCCAGGGGGCTCAGGGATGAGCAGTTCTTC.